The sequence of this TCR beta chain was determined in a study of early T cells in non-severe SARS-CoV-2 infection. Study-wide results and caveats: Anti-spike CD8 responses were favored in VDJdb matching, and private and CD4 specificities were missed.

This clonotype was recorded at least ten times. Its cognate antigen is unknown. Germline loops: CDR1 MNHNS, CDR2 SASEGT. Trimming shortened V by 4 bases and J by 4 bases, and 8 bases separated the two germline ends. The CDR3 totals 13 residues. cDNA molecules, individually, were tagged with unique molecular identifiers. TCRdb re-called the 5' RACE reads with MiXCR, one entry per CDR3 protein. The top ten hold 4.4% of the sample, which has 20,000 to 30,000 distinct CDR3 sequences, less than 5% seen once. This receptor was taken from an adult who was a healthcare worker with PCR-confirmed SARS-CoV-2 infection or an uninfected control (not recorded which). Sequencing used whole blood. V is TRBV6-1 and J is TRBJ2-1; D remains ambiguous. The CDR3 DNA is TGTGCCAGCAGTGCACAGCTTTACAATGAGCAGTTCTTC. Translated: CASSAQLYNEQFF.